Given below is one TCR beta chain in context. This clonotype was seen a few times. It has no known antigen specificity. A read error may produce the germline difference seen at one junction end. The data belong to a study of T cells in Graves' hyperthyroidism and ophthalmopathy (dated by TCRdb to the late 2010s). With respect to the entire study: Peripheral blood was collected at initial diagnosis, before any treatment. TCR V-J signatures able to tell the groups apart were searched for in a discovery cohort of 100 patients, of whom more than 40 had Graves' ophthalmopathy and roughly 58 had stable Graves' hyperthyroidism. An independent validation cohort of 18 to 20 hyperthyroidism patients and about 15 patients who later progressed to ophthalmopathy tested prospective prediction of ophthalmopathy. The 75 to 100 discovery patients were randomly split 7:3 into training and test sets. The study also compared thyroid tissue and blood T-cell repertoires from about six Graves' hyperthyroidism patients. After blood sampling, hyperthyroidism patients were treated with methimazole at a starting dose of 30 mg daily, and ophthalmopathy patients were treated with high-dose intravenous methylprednisolone. TCR Vbeta CDR3 sequencing of approximately 140 peripheral blood samples (under 45 ophthalmopathy, 75 hyperthyroidism and around 17 progressor patients) is reported in the paper. Overall study results and their limits: A model built on a 13 V-J signature distinguished ophthalmopathy from stable hyperthyroidism, reaching around 87% sensitivity and approximately 81% specificity in cross-validation and 80%/75% in testing. No statistical method was used to fix the sample size in advance, and group allocation was not hidden from the investigators. Blood samples also contained most of the expanded thyroid clonotypes (frequency above 0.001), which suggests that blood repertoires may reflect thyroid immune responses. In validation, the model predicted progression to ophthalmopathy a median of approximately 6.3 months before onset, with around 70% sensitivity and roughly 77% specificity.

Moderately to severely active disease, a Clinical Activity Score of at least 3, a NOSPECS grade of at least 4, and a duration under 3 months were present in ophthalmopathy patients. Patients with uncontrolled infections, other autoimmune diseases, pregnancy or lactation were excluded. Diagnoses were established on the basis of clinical symptoms, serum thyroxine and TRAb, thyroid ultrasound, and orbital computed tomography. PBMCs were isolated from 7.5 to 10 ml of fresh peripheral blood by Ficoll-Paque density gradient centrifugation. Total RNA was extracted with Trizol reagent, and quality was checked on an Agilent 2100 Bioanalyzer. The CDR3 runs 14 residues from the cysteine to the phenylalanine. The entry retains the CDR3 DNA only, 42 bases that are in frame from base 1. The TCR beta CDR3 regions were amplified from RNA transcripts. For the first round of RT-PCR on the TCR CDR3, the HTBI primer set was used together with the Qiagen OneStep RT-PCR kit. The libraries were constructed in a second round of multiplex PCR and then size-selected and purified. Libraries were sequenced paired-end with 100 bp reads on an Illumina HiSeq2000. The authors' analysis ran thus. Raw data were processed with SOAPnuke, discarding reads with adapters, uncalled bases, mean Phred below 15, or no exact constant-primer or identifier match. COPE v1.2.5 was used to merge the high-quality paired reads, and each unique nucleotide sequence was defined as a clonotype. MiTCR v1.1 was used to align the clonotypes against IMGT TRBV, TRBD and TRBJ reference segments. The analysis was restricted to V-J combinations with a frequency above 0.0001, which together covered just over 98% of the repertoires. A TCS score was defined as the ratio between F50 (clonal expansion) and ExV (chaos), using BLOSUM62-based TCRdist between CDR3 peptides within each V-J. Welch's t-statistics and random forest reduced several hundred V-J features to roughly 13, which were used in a naive Bayes classifier (R e1071). The public sequencing data were trimmed at Q25 with fastp and processed into clonotypes with MiXCR by TCRdb, which kept only in-frame beta chains. Every entry covers one CDR3 protein and lists the most common genes and DNA from its rows. The V and J calls come from TCRdb's annotation, not from the publication. For this sample there are 500,000 to 650,000 distinct CDR3 sequences; 13% to 15% appear just once. Approximately 12% of the sample goes to the ten largest clones.

Source material: blood. The V gene is TRBV12-3 or TRBV12-4 and the J gene is TRBJ1-3; too little of a D gene remains to name it. This clonotype was obtained from a woman in her forties or fifties with Graves' ophthalmopathy. CDR3 reads: CANSFWGYGNTIYF. At the DNA level, the sequence is TGTGCCAACAGTTTTTGGGGTTATGGAAACACCATATATTTT.